Each of the 20 T cell receptor beta chains below was sequenced from the same sample in a study of T cell repertoires in cytomegalovirus infection. These TCRs' antigens remain unknown. TCRdb reprocessed the reads with MiXCR, giving one entry per CDR3 protein. The repertoire holds about 920,000 distinct CDR3 sequences, with approximately 31% as singletons. Sample: cultured CD8+ T cells from PBMCs, taken from culture after CMV antigen stimulation. The source of these receptors is a human donor in good health (CMV status not recorded). Some clones in this sample may be carry-over from other donors' samples.

The chain joins TRBV10-3 to TRBJ1-2, with 7 bases identical to TRBD1. The CDR3 consists of 16 residues. Per germline, CDR1 ENHRY and CDR2 SYGVKD. The junction had 16 bases not matched to a gene; V was cut back by 8 bases and J by 4 bases. This CDR3 reads CAIDTGEFVGSYGYTF. The CDR3 region has the DNA TGTGCCATCGACACAGGGGAATTTGTAGGAAGCTATGGCTACACCTTC.

Many counts were recorded for this clonotype. The chain employs TRBV7-2 and TRBJ2-3; TRBD2 is a possible D gene (6 bases). Germline assignment: CDR1 SGHTA and CDR2 FQGNSA. The V end lost 1 base, the J end lost 1 base, and 12 bases lay between the germline ends. The CDR3 has 16 amino acids. CDR3 in amino acids: CASSLVSGDRTDTQYF. CDR3 nucleotide sequence: TGTGCCAGCAGCTTAGTTTCGGGGGATCGCACAGATACGCAGTATTTT. Drawing the rest from reference TRBV7-2 and TRBJ2-3, the complete variable domain is GAGVSQSPSNKVTEKGKDVELRCDPISGHTALYWYRQSLGQGLEFLIYFQGNSAPDKSGLPSDRFSAERTGGSVSTLTIQRTQQEDSAVYLCASSLVSGDRTDTQYFGPGTRLTVL.

The chain recombines TRBV19 with TRBJ2-6; 7 bases align to TRBD1. The V segment lost 5 bases and the J segment 0 bases; nucleotides outside the gene matches: 7. CDR3 length: 17 amino acids. Per the germline V gene, CDR1 is LNHDA and CDR2 is SQIVND (reference sequence). CDR3 loop: CASSSGTVYSGANVLTF. For the CDR3, the DNA is TGTGCCAGTAGTTCAGGGACAGTCTACTCTGGGGCCAACGTCCTGACTTTC.

The J gene is TRBJ2-7, the V gene TRBV20-1; D gene unclear. V was clipped by 1 base and J by 0 bases, with 7 bases between them. Per germline, CDR1 DFQATT and CDR2 SNEGSKA (reference sequence). The CDR3 is made up of 13 amino acids. In DNA form, the CDR3 reads TGCAGTGCTAGAGGGAAGGGCTCCTACGAGCAGTACGTC. It codes for CSARGKGSYEQYV.

This clonotype was seen a few times. V and J are TRBV10-3 and TRBJ1-2, with 9 bases identical to TRBD1. This CDR3 is built from 16 residues. The germline CDR1 and CDR2 sequences are ENHRY and SYGVKD. The junction had 9 bases not matched to a gene; V was cut back by 3 bases and J by 4 bases. For the CDR3, the DNA is TGTGCCATCAGTGAACCGGGACAGGGATATACCTATGGCTACACCTTC. It codes for CAISEPGQGYTYGYTF.

This chain joins TRBV28 and TRBJ2-3, with TRBD2 identical over 7 bases. Trimming took 4 bases from V and 7 from J; bases not matched to a gene: 14. The CDR3 has 16 amino acids. In germline, CDR1 is MDHEN, CDR2 SYDVKM. The CDR3 loop reads CASSYVWGGDRNTQYF. CDR3 nucleotides: TGTGCCAGCAGTTATGTGTGGGGGGGGGACCGGAATACGCAGTATTTT.

The chain joins TRBV5-1 to TRBJ1-2, with a weak D call TRBD1 (6 bases). V was pared by 6 bases and J by 3 bases, with 15 bases between. CDR1 and CDR2 (germline): SGHRS, YFSETQ. CDR3 size: 14 residues. CDR3: CASTRAGADYGYTF. Here the CDR3 DNA reads TGCGCCAGCACAAGGGCGGGGGCGGACTATGGCTACACCTTC.

This clonotype was observed a few times. The chain couples TRBV4-1 to TRBJ1-5, with D perhaps TRBD1 (5 bases). Looked up from germline, CDR1 is MGHRA and CDR2 is YSYEKL. V was trimmed by 1 base and J by 0 bases, leaving 7 bases between them. The CDR3 has 15 amino acids. CDR3 in DNA: TGCGCCAGCAGCCAAGTAGACAGTAGCAATCAGCCCCAGCATTTT. This translates into CASSQVDSSNQPQHF.

This chain links TRBV5-4 with TRBJ2-1, with 11 bases identical to TRBD1. In germline, CDR1 is SGHNT, CDR2 YYREEE (reference sequence). With V trimmed by 2 bases and J by 9 bases, 7 bases remained unmatched. There are 15 residues in the CDR3. This chain's CDR3 is CASSLPGQGVGEQFF. The CDR3 DNA reads as TGTGCCAGCAGCTTACCGGGACAGGGGGTGGGTGAGCAGTTCTTC.

Turning to this clonotype: This may be a read error: a much more frequent sequence differs by one nucleotide. This chain joins TRBV7-6 and TRBJ2-7, with TRBD2 as a possible D gene (6 bases). The CDR3 is made up of 17 amino acids. V lost 1 base to trimming and J lost 7 bases, with 23 bases between them. Germline V gene data show CDR1 as SGHVS and CDR2 as FNYEAQ. This CDR3 reads CASSLGYGGIVSGEQYV. The CDR3 DNA reads TGTGCCAGCAGCTTAGGGTACGGGGGAATTGTATCGGGGGAGCAGTACGTC.

This chain joins TRBV19 and TRBJ1-4; TRBD1 matches at 7 bases. CDR1 and CDR2 (germline): LNHDA, SQIVND (reference sequence). This CDR3 is 16 amino acids long. The V and J ends lost 5 bases and 0 bases, in that order; junction bases with no gene match: 6. The CDR3 region has the DNA TGTGCCAGTAGTTTCTGGGACAGAGCAACTAATGAAAAACTGTTTTTT. The encoded protein is CASSFWDRATNEKLFF.

This clonotype has a count of ten or more. This chain uses TRBV6-5 with TRBJ1-1, with D hard to call. Trimming shortened V by 0 bases and J by 1 base, and 3 bases separated the two germline ends. Germline values: CDR1 MNHEY, CDR2 SVGAGI. The CDR3 contains 13 residues. The CDR3 sequence: CASSYSQNTEAFF. DNA of the CDR3: TGTGCCAGCAGTTACTCACAGAACACTGAAGCTTTCTTT.

This clonotype was picked up a small number of times. The rearrangement joins TRBV7-9 to TRBJ2-7; D gene ambiguous. Germline V gene lookup returns CDR1 SEHNR and CDR2 FQNEAQ (reference sequence). V lost 5 bases to trimming and J lost 3 bases, with 11 bases between them. CDR3 length: 13 amino acids. The CDR3 DNA reads as TGTGCCAGCAGCCCCTACAGTAACTACGAGCAGTACGTC. Translated, it gives CASSPYSNYEQYV.

This clonotype was seen only a few times. The V and J genes are TRBV6-2 or TRBV6-3 and TRBJ1-6; D may be TRBD1 (5 bases). Germline V gene sequence: CDR1 MNHEY, CDR2 SVGEGT. The germline V and J ends were trimmed by 2 bases and 4 bases, with 9 bases remaining between them. The CDR3 consists of 15 residues. The CDR3 region has the DNA TGTGCCAGCAGTTACCGGGGGAAGTATAATTCACCCCTCCACTTT. Its translation: CASSYRGKYNSPLHF.

In its sample, this clonotype was seen many times. The genes are TRBV7-8 and TRBJ2-3, with 7 positions matching TRBD2. V lost 4 bases and J lost 3; bases outside the gene matches: 4. CDR1 and CDR2 from the germline V gene are SGHVS and FQNEAQ. The CDR3 runs 14 residues. The CDR3 protein is CASSSGLETDTQYF. CDR3 nucleotide sequence: TGTGCCAGCAGCTCAGGACTAGAGACAGATACGCAGTATTTT.

The chain joins TRBV20-1 to TRBJ1-1; D is unresolved. The CDR3 loop spans 16 amino acids. Germline CDR1 reads DFQATT; CDR2 reads SNEGSKA (reference sequence). Trimming cost V 0 bases and J 0 bases, with 14 bases left between them. CDR3 sequence: CSARDLTGKMNTEAFF. The CDR3 bases are TGCAGTGCTAGAGATTTGACCGGAAAGATGAACACTGAAGCTTTCTTT.

There are a few counts of this clonotype. The chain joins TRBV14 to TRBJ1-1; D gene ambiguous. CDR1 SGHDN and CDR2 FVKESK come from the germline V gene. The V end was cut by 1 base, the J end by 2 bases, with 11 bases between. CDR3 length: 15 amino acids. This CDR3 reads CASSQVRGANTEAFF. The CDR3 region has the DNA TGTGCCAGCAGCCAAGTCCGAGGAGCCAACACTGAAGCTTTCTTT.

J is TRBJ2-5 and V is TRBV14; 9 nucleotides line up with TRBD2. CDR3 size: 14 residues. J lost 5 bases, V lost 4 bases, and 5 bases had no gene match. Germline V lookup: CDR1 SGHDN, CDR2 FVKESK. The CDR3 nucleotides read TGTGCCAGCAGCCTCAACAGCGGGAGGGAGACCCAGTACTTC. Translating gives CASSLNSGRETQYF. The entire variable domain, with the rest obtained from reference TRBV14 and TRBJ2-5, is as follows: EAGVTQFPSHSVIEKGQTVTLRCDPISGHDNLYWYRRVMGKEIKFLLHFVKESKQDESGMPNNRFLAERTGGTYSTLKVQPAELEDSGVYFCASSLNSGRETQYFGPGTRLLVL.

In this sample, this clonotype turned up a few times. The CDR3 spells CASNRGGGGTDTQYF. CDR3 DNA sequence: TGTGCCAGCAACCGAGGGGGAGGGGGCACAGATACGCAGTATTTT. The chain couples TRBV27 to TRBJ2-3, with D tentatively TRBD2 (7 bases). Trimming took 7 bases from V and 1 from J, leaving 15 bases between them. The CDR3 sequence is 15 residues long. Germline CDR1 MNHEY, CDR2 SMNVEV (reference sequence).

The rearrangement links TRBV6-5 to TRBJ1-1; unclear D gene. Germline CDR1 MNHEY, CDR2 SVGAGI. The ends were cut back, 8 bases at V and 11 bases at J, with 12 bases in the middle. The CDR3 sequence is 10 residues long. CDR3 DNA sequence: TGTGCCAGCGGTTCCACAGCGGCTTTCTTT. Its protein product is CASGSTAAFF.